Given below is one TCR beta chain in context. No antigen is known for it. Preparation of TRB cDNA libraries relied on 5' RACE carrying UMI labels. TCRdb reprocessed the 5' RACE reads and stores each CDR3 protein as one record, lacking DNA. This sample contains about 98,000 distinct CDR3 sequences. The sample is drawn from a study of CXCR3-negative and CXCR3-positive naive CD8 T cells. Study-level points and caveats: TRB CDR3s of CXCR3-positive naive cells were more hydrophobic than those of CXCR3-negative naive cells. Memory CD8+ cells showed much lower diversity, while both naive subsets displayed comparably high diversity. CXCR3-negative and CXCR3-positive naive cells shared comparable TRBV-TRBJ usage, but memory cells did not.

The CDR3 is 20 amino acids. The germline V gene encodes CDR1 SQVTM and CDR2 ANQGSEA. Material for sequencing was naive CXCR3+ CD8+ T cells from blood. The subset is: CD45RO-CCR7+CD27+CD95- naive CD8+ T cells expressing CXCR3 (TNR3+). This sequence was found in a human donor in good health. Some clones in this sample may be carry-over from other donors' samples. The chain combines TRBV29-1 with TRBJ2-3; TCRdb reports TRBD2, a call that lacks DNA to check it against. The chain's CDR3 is CSVPRARGGLAGGPDDTQYF.